These 10 T cell receptor beta chains were sequenced from one sample in a study of blood T cells in healthy people across ages. The second PCR ran about 6 to 12 cycles with a sample-barcoded 5' primer and J-beta primers. TCRdb independently ran MiXCR on the 5' RACE reads; one entry per CDR3 protein. Counted here are over 1,500,000 distinct CDR3 sequences, more than 35% occurring once; the ten biggest clones make up around 23%. Material: blood. Source of these receptors: a human donor in good health.

The rearrangement links TRBV29-1 to TRBJ2-1; the match to TRBD2 covers 10 bases. The CDR3 consists of 14 residues. With 2 bases clipped from V and 7 bases from J, the junction kept 5 bases outside the gene matches. Germline lookup yields CDR1 SQVTM and CDR2 ANQGSEA. The CDR3 loop reads CSVELTSGANEQFF. The CDR3 DNA is TGCAGCGTTGAACTTACTAGCGGGGCAAATGAGCAGTTCTTC.

This chain connects TRBV7-9 to TRBJ2-1, with 12 bases aligning to TRBD1. The germline CDR1 and CDR2 sequences are SEHNR and FQNEAQ (reference sequence). CDR3 length: 14 residues. V was clipped by 6 bases and J by 9 bases; unmatched bases: 6. This chain's CDR3 is CASSHRDRGLEQFF. The CDR3 DNA is TGTGCCAGCAGTCACCGGGACAGGGGGCTTGAGCAGTTCTTC.

This clonotype was observed a single time. The germline gene is not matched at one end of the junction; a read error may be the cause. The rearrangement links TRBV29-1 to TRBJ2-5; 9 bases line up with TRBD2. Germline CDR1 reads SQVTM; CDR2 reads ANQGSEA. The CDR3 length is 15 residues. The CDR3 DNA is TGCAGCGTTGGCCTAAGCGGGGGGCCGGAAGAGACCCGGTACTTC. This codes for CSVGLSGGPEETRYF.

This clonotype was recorded a few times. The chain combines TRBV20-1 with TRBJ1-1, with a possible D match to TRBD1 (6 bases). The V gene's germline CDR1 is DFQATT and CDR2 SNEGSKA (reference sequence). The CDR3 extends over 14 amino acids. V was pared by 5 bases and J by 0 bases, with 13 bases between. This CDR3 reads CSAPNTGMNTEAFF. CDR3 nucleotides: TGCAGTGCTCCCAACACAGGGATGAACACTGAAGCTTTCTTT.

In regard to this clonotype: The DNA is omitted, as the CDR3 cannot be located on it reliably, and the CDR3 follows TCRdb's listing. The rearrangement joins TRBV6-2 or TRBV6-3 to TRBJ1-1. From its first to its last residue, the CDR3 has 11 amino acids. Germline V CDR1 and CDR2: MNHEY, SVGEGT. CDR3 region: CASILDTEAFF.

The chain joins TRBV2 to TRBJ1-1; D gene ambiguous. The CDR3 runs to 10 residues. Germline loops: CDR1 SNHLY, CDR2 FYNNEI. The ends were cut back, 6 bases at V and 6 bases at J, with 5 bases in the middle. As DNA, the CDR3 is TGTGCCAGCAGGGTCGCTGAAGCTTTCTTT. This sequence encodes CASRVAEAFF. The full variable domain, rest sourced from reference TRBV2 and TRBJ1-1, is EPEVTQTPSHQVTQMGQEVILRCVPISNHLYFYWYRQILGQKVEFLVSFYNNEISEKSEIFDDQFSVERPDGSNFTLKIRSTKLEDSAMYFCASRVAEAFFGQGTRLTVV.

This clonotype was counted a few times. The CDR3 DNA reads as TGTGCCATCAGTGTACAGGGAGGCATTCAGTACTTC. The encoded protein is CAISVQGGIQYF. The V and J genes are TRBV10-3 and TRBJ2-4, with D tentatively TRBD1 or TRBD2 (6 bases each). Trimming took off 4 bases at V and 9 bases at J, with 10 bases between the two ends. Germline-derived CDR1 and CDR2 are ENHRY and SYGVKD. CDR3 length equals 12 residues.

This clonotype was observed at least ten times. The chain combines TRBV7-9 with TRBJ1-2; perhaps TRBD1 as D (5 bases). Germline CDR1 is SEHNR and CDR2 is FQNEAQ (reference sequence). Trimming took off 4 bases at V and 3 bases at J, with 12 bases between the two ends. The length of the CDR3 is 14 residues. The CDR3 loop reads CASSSRDGYYGYTF. CDR3 nucleotide sequence: TGTGCCAGCAGCTCCCGGGACGGCTACTATGGCTACACCTTC.

This clonotype was seen more than once but under ten times. The chain couples TRBV7-3 to TRBJ2-3; D is possibly TRBD2 (5 bases). V lost 4 bases and J lost 5, with 13 bases in between. The germline gives CDR1 SGHTA, CDR2 FQGTGA. This CDR3 spans 14 amino acids. This chain's CDR3 is CASSYRSRGDTQYF. For the CDR3, the DNA is TGTGCCAGCAGCTACCGGAGTCGGGGAGATACGCAGTATTTT. Drawing the rest from reference TRBV7-3 and TRBJ2-3, the complete variable domain is GAGVSQTPSNKVTEKGKYVELRCDPISGHTALYWYRQSLGQGPEFLIYFQGTGAADDSGLPNDRFFAVRPEGSVSTLKIQRTERGDSAVYLCASSYRSRGDTQYFGPGTRLTVL.

The chain has TRBV6-5 and TRBJ1-1, with D hard to call. This CDR3 is 19 amino acids long. Germline V gene data show CDR1 as MNHEY and CDR2 as SVGAGI. Trimming left V 0 bases short and J 4 bases short, with 24 bases between. CDR3 amino acids: CASSYSSPGSGDWATEAFF. CDR3 nucleotide sequence: TGTGCCAGCAGTTACTCGTCACCAGGCTCCGGAGATTGGGCCACTGAAGCTTTCTTT.